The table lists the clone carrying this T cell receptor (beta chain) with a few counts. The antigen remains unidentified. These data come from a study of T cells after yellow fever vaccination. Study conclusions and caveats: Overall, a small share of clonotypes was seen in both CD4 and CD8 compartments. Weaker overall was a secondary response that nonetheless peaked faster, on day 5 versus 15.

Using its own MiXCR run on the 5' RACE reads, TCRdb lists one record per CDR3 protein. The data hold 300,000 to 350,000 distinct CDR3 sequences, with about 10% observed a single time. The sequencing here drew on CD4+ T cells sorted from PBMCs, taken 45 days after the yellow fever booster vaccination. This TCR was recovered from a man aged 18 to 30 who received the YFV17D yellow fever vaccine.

The CDR3: CASSLQGSLGNTIYF. Written as DNA, the CDR3 is TGTGCCAGCAGCTTACAAGGGTCACTCGGAAACACCATATATTTT. The gene calls are TRBV7-9 and TRBJ1-3, with D unclear. Germline assignment: CDR1 SEHNR and CDR2 FQNEAQ (reference sequence). The CDR3 length is 15 residues. Trimming took off 2 bases at V and 4 bases at J, with 12 bases between the two ends.